These 17 T cell receptor beta chains share one sample of origin, sequenced in a study of blood T cell repertoires in COVID-19. Clones were read by immunoSEQ multiplex PCR, and TCRdb kept only the in-frame ones, dropping some. The sample records 110,000 or so clones, 85% being singletons. Sequenced input: peripheral blood. Every receptor here comes from a human donor in a cohort sampled during active COVID-19.

The chain has TRBV19 and TRBJ1-3, with 7 bases lining up with TRBD1. This CDR3 region has 16 residues. The ends lost 5 bases at V and 5 bases at J; junction bases unmatched: 12. The germline V gene encodes CDR1 LNHDA and CDR2 SQIVND (reference sequence). CDR3 sequence: CASSDTGTAPRNTIYF. The CDR3 region has the DNA TGTGCCAGTAGTGACACCGGGACAGCTCCCAGAAACACCATATATTTT.

V usage is TRBV9 and J usage is TRBJ2-7; 8 bases agree with TRBD1. The CDR3 has 13 residues. The germline CDR1 and CDR2 sequences are SGDLS and YYNGEE. V lost 3 bases and J lost 6; bases outside the gene matches: 5. CDR3 sequence (DNA): TGTGCCAGCAGCGCCAGGGGGCTAAGCGAGCAGTACTTC. This encodes CASSARGLSEQYF.

V is TRBV7-8 and J is TRBJ2-5; D is unresolved. Trimming shortened V by 2 bases and J by 1 base, and 8 bases separated the two germline ends. Germline values: CDR1 SGHVS, CDR2 FQNEAQ. There are 14 residues in the CDR3. CDR3 sequence (DNA): TGTGCCAGCAGCTTATTCCAGATCCAAGAGACCCAGTACTTC. Residues: CASSLFQIQETQYF. Based on the CDR3 plus reference TRBV7-8 and TRBJ2-5, the full variable domain is GAGVSQSPRYKVAKRGQDVALRCDPISGHVSLFWYQQALGQGPEFLTYFQNEAQLDKSGLPSDRFFAERPEGSVSTLKIQRTQQEDSAVYLCASSLFQIQETQYFGPGTRLLVL.

The rearrangement joins TRBV3-1 (or the pseudogene TRBV3-2) to TRBJ1-2; D not certain. The V and J ends lost 4 bases and 2 bases respectively, with 5 bases between them. The germline gives CDR1 LGHDT, CDR2 YNNKEL (reference sequence). The CDR3 is 12 amino acids. Here the CDR3 reads CASSRENYGYTF. The CDR3 DNA is TGTGCCAGCAGCCGGGAGAACTATGGCTACACCTTC.

The chain recombines TRBV5-1 with TRBJ2-1, with TRBD1 matching over 12 bases. The trim removed 4 bases at V and 6 bases at J, leaving 5 bases unmatched. The germline V gene has CDR1 SGHRS and CDR2 YFSETQ. The CDR3 covers 15 residues. Written as DNA, the CDR3 is TGCGCCAGCAGCCCGGGACAGGGGGCGTTCAATGAGCAGTTCTTC. It translates to CASSPGQGAFNEQFF.

The genes are TRBV28 and TRBJ1-4; D is unclear. The V end lost 7 bases, the J end lost 3 bases, and 15 bases lay between the germline ends. The CDR3 is 15 amino acids. The V gene's germline CDR1 is MDHEN and CDR2 SYDVKM. The CDR3 DNA reads TGTGCCAGCATCAGACTCCTAGTGGCTAATGAAAAACTGTTTTTT. This translates into CASIRLLVANEKLFF.

The genes are TRBV10-3 and TRBJ1-2, with 7 bases aligning to TRBD1. V shed 4 bases and J 2 bases; nucleotides not matched to a gene: 7. Germline CDR1 and CDR2: ENHRY and SYGVKD. The CDR3 loop spans 15 amino acids. The CDR3 DNA reads as TGTGCCATCAGTGCGTTGACGACAGGGAACTATGGCTACACCTTC. Protein: CAISALTTGNYGYTF.

The genes are TRBV4-3 and TRBJ2-1; D gene ambiguous. The germline gives CDR1 LGHNA, CDR2 YSLEER. The CDR3 sequence is 13 residues long. V was shortened by 0 bases and J by 7 bases, with 7 bases between the two germline ends. The CDR3 here is CASSQDRVNEQFF. The CDR3 DNA sequence: TGCGCCAGCAGCCAAGATCGGGTGAATGAGCAGTTCTTC.

This clone was seen a few times. The genes are TRBV5-1 and TRBJ1-1; D is unclear. The V end lost 2 bases, the J end lost 6 bases, and 11 bases lay between the germline ends. Looked up from germline, CDR1 is SGHRS and CDR2 is YFSETQ. This CDR3 contains 13 residues. The CDR3 loop reads CASSFDWAAEAFF. CDR3 coding DNA: TGCGCCAGCAGCTTTGATTGGGCAGCTGAAGCTTTCTTT.

This clone occurred once. The V gene is TRBV19, the J gene TRBJ1-5; possible D gene TRBD1, 6 bases. Germline V gene data show CDR1 as LNHDA and CDR2 as SQIVND (reference sequence). The ends were cut back, 5 bases at V and 4 bases at J, with 12 bases in the middle. The CDR3 is 14 amino acids. The CDR3 DNA follows: TGTGCCAGTAGTCTCGGGGGGGCAAATCAGCCCCAGCATTTT. It specifies CASSLGGANQPQHF.

The chain couples TRBV7-6 to TRBJ2-7, with D perhaps matching TRBD1 (5 bases). Germline assignment: CDR1 SGHVS and CDR2 FNYEAQ. The CDR3 runs 16 residues. V lost 5 bases to trimming and J lost 5 bases, with 22 bases between them. The CDR3 DNA is TGTGCCAGCAGCCCCTCACCGTCAGGGATGCACCACGAGCAGTACTTC. It translates to CASSPSPSGMHHEQYF.

The CDR3 sequence is CASSEDRGDQPQHF. The CDR3 region has the DNA TGTGCCAGCAGTGAAGACAGGGGAGATCAGCCCCAGCATTTT. The rearrangement uses TRBV6-1 and TRBJ1-5; 7 nucleotides align to TRBD1. V shed 1 base, J shed 5 bases, and the junction held 2 bases outside the gene matches. CDR3 size: 14 residues. CDR1 is MNHNS and CDR2 is SASEGT in the germline V gene.

This clone was seen only once. This chain links TRBV6-5 with TRBJ1-5, with 9 nucleotides matching TRBD1. V was clipped by 8 bases and J by 2 bases; unmatched bases: 4. Germline V gives CDR1 MNHEY, CDR2 SVGAGI. The length of the CDR3 is 14 residues. The CDR3 reads CASHGQGRNQPQHF. CDR3 sequence (DNA): TGTGCCAGCCACGGACAGGGGCGCAATCAGCCCCAGCATTTT.

The rearrangement joins TRBV3-1 (or the pseudogene TRBV3-2) to TRBJ2-7; no clear D. Trimming cost V 1 base and J 0 bases, with 7 bases left between them. Germline V gene data show CDR1 as LGHDT and CDR2 as YNNKEL (reference sequence). CDR3 length equals 14 residues. The CDR3 nucleotides are TGTGCCAGCAGCCAAGGGTACAGCTCCTACGAGCAGTACTTC. It yields the protein CASSQGYSSYEQYF.

The count of this clone is one. The chain uses TRBV5-6 and TRBJ2-7; D is possibly TRBD2 (5 bases). Trimming shortened V by 4 bases and J by 3 bases, and 14 bases separated the two germline ends. Germline V lookup: CDR1 SGHDT, CDR2 YYEEEE. The CDR3 extends over 14 amino acids. In nucleotides, the CDR3 is TGTGCCAGCAGCCCCCAGGCAGGAGGCTACGAGCAGTACTTC. This translates into CASSPQAGGYEQYF.

The chain combines TRBV27 with TRBJ1-1; D is undetermined. Germline CDR1 MNHEY, CDR2 SMNVEV (reference sequence). The CDR3 spans 13 residues. Trimming removed 0 bases at V and 0 bases at J, with 2 bases between. CDR3 nucleotide sequence: TGTGCCAGCAGTTTATCTATGAACACTGAAGCTTTCTTT. Its protein is CASSLSMNTEAFF.

This clone was recorded once. The DNA of the CDR3 is TGTGCCAGCAGCGTAGTGGTGGCGGCGAACACTGAAGCTTTCTTT. Protein product: CASSVVVAANTEAFF. The gene calls are TRBV9 and TRBJ1-1; D unresolved. Germline lookup yields CDR1 SGDLS and CDR2 YYNGEE. The CDR3 runs to 15 residues. V was cut by 0 bases and J by 1 base, with 10 bases left in between.